A selection of T cell receptor beta chains follows, all from one sample in a study of cytomegalovirus exposure and HLA in healthy donors. Sequenced by immunoSEQ multiplex PCR; TCRdb stores in-frame clones only, minus some. The sample includes around 150,000 clones, approximately 80% of them seen just once. Material for sequencing was PBMCs. These TCRs come from a middle-aged man in good health and CMV-seronegative. Each CDR3 is given without its conserved first and last residue.

J gene	V gene	CDR3 length	CDR3 protein
TRBJ1-1	TRBV27	13	ASSLAAGEGTEAF
TRBJ1-1	TRBV4-1	13	ASSQDRDRVFEAF
TRBJ1-5	TRBV6-5	11	ASKPTGNQPQH
TRBJ2-7	TRBV23-1	11	ASLAGGTYEQY
TRBJ2-5	TRBV7-9	13	ASSLGGLVQETQY
TRBJ1-6	TRBV21-1	17	ASNSLGTGATIHNSPLH
TRBJ2-1	TRBV6-5	14	ASSYSSGGGAHEQF
TRBJ2-7	TRBV6-1	10	ASRETVYEQY
TRBJ1-4	TRBV10-1	10	ASTRGDEKLF
TRBJ2-5	TRBV5-6	10	ASSPRGGSQY
TRBJ1-1	TRBV11-3	14	ASSPRTGGGNTEAF
TRBJ2-1	TRBV6-1	14	ASSENVGLAGGEQF
TRBJ2-5	TRBV11-3	13	ASSLVLEVQETQY
TRBJ2-5	TRBV29-1	10	SVVGPQETQY
TRBJ1-5	TRBV6-1	12	ASSEGGLGQPQH
TRBJ2-7	TRBV6-5	13	ASRVGGADSYEQY
TRBJ2-3	TRBV7-2	13	ASSQAGPTTDTQY
TRBJ1-5	TRBV18	16	ASSPGTGISYDNQPQH
TRBJ1-6	TRBV11-2	13	ASSLQGEYNSPLH
TRBJ2-3	TRBV7-2	11	ASGRDYTDTQY
TRBJ2-3	TRBV4-1	12	ASSPLANQDTQY
TRBJ1-2	TRBV4-1	13	ASSQEQGNLYGYT
TRBJ2-4	TRBV6-4	16	ASSGRPAGREAKNIQY
TRBJ2-7	TRBV7-2	12	ASSSSGGMGEQY
TRBJ2-7	TRBV25-1	11	ASNRGSQDEQY
TRBJ2-7	TRBV28	11	ASSLLTTYEQY
TRBJ1-6	TRBV6-5	13	ASSYEGRGYSPLH
TRBJ2-3	TRBV5-4	14	ASSLAGTGATDTQY
TRBJ2-1	TRBV4-1	15	ASSLQVGTGDYNEQF
TRBJ2-4	TRBV7-6	12	ASSSDYEGNIQY
TRBJ2-1	TRBV7-2	14	ASSPKAAVSYNEQF
TRBJ2-3	TRBV7-3	12	ASSIGTNTDTQY
TRBJ1-5	TRBV27	13	ASSPRRGGNQPQH
TRBJ2-3	TRBV10-3	13	AISESTSQRDTQY
TRBJ1-4	TRBV4-2	15	ASSQDNGATTNEKLF
TRBJ2-1	TRBV6-1	13	ASSVGTGVYNEQF
TRBJ2-1	TRBV6-6	11	ASSWTGVNEQF
TRBJ2-7	TRBV27	12	ASSLSSGFYEQY
TRBJ1-1	TRBV5-8	13	ASSSKFLQGTEAF
TRBJ2-7	TRBV7-2	15	ASSYPGDRASSYEQY
TRBJ2-3	TRBV27	13	ASSHLAGVADTQY
TRBJ2-5	TRBV7-2	16	ASSIRGHRVGFRETQY
TRBJ2-5	TRBV27	12	ASSPSRGQETQY